This T cell receptor beta chain was sequenced in a study of response to subunit inactivated influenza vaccine. Study-wide points: Authors suggested seasonal influenza vaccinations each recruit few new T cells.

From the RT-PCR reads, TCRdb called clonotypes with MiXCR, one entry per CDR3 protein. The sample carries 450,000 to 550,000 distinct CDR3 sequences, roughly 23% recorded once. This CDR3 is built from 14 residues. The V gene end was trimmed by 6 bases and the J gene end by 1 base; junction bases not matched to a gene: 3. Note on this clonotype: No antigen is known for it. A read error may explain this, as a much larger clone is one base away.

The chain carries TRBV12-3 or TRBV12-4 and TRBJ2-5; 9 nucleotides agree with TRBD2. This receptor was identified in a man aged 50 to 59 who received an inactivated influenza vaccine. Sequences were derived from CD4+ T cells sorted from PBMCs, sampled 4 to 6 days after vaccination. CDR3 protein: CASRFSGSQETQYF. CDR3 bases: TGTGCCAGCAGATTTAGCGGGAGCCAAGAGACCCAGTACTTC.